Shown below are 9 T cell receptor beta chains from a single sample sequenced in a study of identical twins. Each CDR3 protein is one row after TCRdb ran MiXCR on the 5' RACE reads. The table has about 260,000 distinct CDR3 sequences, roughly 7% seen once; the top ten hold roughly 3.7%. The same specimen was also included in a second study, on yellow fever vaccine responses in identical twins.

The sample was memory (CD45RO+) T cells sorted from blood. These receptors were obtained from a woman younger than 35 in good health.

This clonotype was observed at least ten times. The rearrangement links TRBV28 to TRBJ2-1; 7 bases line up with TRBD1. The CDR3 is 14 residues long. Germline CDR1 is MDHEN and CDR2 is SYDVKM. Unmatched junction bases numbered 4, after V lost 5 bases and J lost 3 bases. CDR3 DNA: TGTGCCAGCAGTCCCGGGACAGACTACAATGAGCAGTTCTTC. Encoded protein: CASSPGTDYNEQFF.

The chain combines TRBV5-1 with TRBJ2-1, with D possibly being TRBD1 (6 bases). V was trimmed by 1 base and J by 7 bases, leaving 15 bases between them. Germline-derived CDR1 and CDR2 are SGHRS and YFSETQ. This CDR3 contains 15 residues. CDR3 nucleotides: TGCGCCAGCAGCTTGACACAGGGCATTACAAATGAGCAGTTCTTC. Translation gives CASSLTQGITNEQFF.

This clonotype has at least ten counts. The chain recombines TRBV5-1 with TRBJ1-2, with a tentative D call TRBD1 (5 bases). Germline lookup yields CDR1 SGHRS and CDR2 YFSETQ. The CDR3 consists of 13 residues. The V end was cut by 4 bases, the J end by 6 bases, with 13 bases between. The CDR3 region has the DNA TGCGCCAGCAGCCCAGGGACGGCGAATGGCTACACCTTC. Translating gives CASSPGTANGYTF.

This clonotype was detected a few times. The chain has TRBV10-3 and TRBJ1-2; no firm D call. The CDR3 is made up of 13 amino acids. Deletions cut 4 bases from V and 7 bases from J, with 13 bases between. The germline gives CDR1 ENHRY, CDR2 SYGVKD. CDR3 bases: TGTGCCATCAGTGCGGCTCTGGCCTCTGGCTACACCTTC. Its translation: CAISAALASGYTF.

This clonotype was counted a few times. This chain connects TRBV19 to TRBJ1-2; 10 nucleotides line up with TRBD1. Trimming cost V 7 bases and J 5 bases; bases outside gene matches: 10. The length of the CDR3 is 15 residues. Per germline, CDR1 LNHDA and CDR2 SQIVND (reference sequence). CDR3 protein: CASTEIGTGVYGYTF. CDR3 DNA: TGTGCCAGTACCGAAATTGGGACAGGGGTTTATGGCTACACCTTC.

J is TRBJ2-1 and V is TRBV7-8; 13 nucleotides line up with TRBD2. Germline CDR1 and CDR2: SGHVS and FQNEAQ. Germline trimming cut 6 bases from V and 2 bases from J; bases unmatched to any gene: 10. This CDR3 region has 18 residues. The CDR3 loop reads CASRLGLAGASAYNEQFF. CDR3 bases: TGTGCCAGCAGACTCGGACTAGCGGGAGCGAGCGCCTACAATGAGCAGTTCTTC.

The chain joins TRBV6-1 to TRBJ1-5; 10 positions match TRBD1. From germline, CDR1 is MNHNS and CDR2 SASEGT. With V trimmed by 6 bases and J by 11 bases, 10 bases remained unmatched. The CDR3 loop spans 14 amino acids. CDR3 nucleotide sequence: TGTGCCAGCAGACGGACAGGGGGGGTTGGGGCCCAGCATTTT. Its translation is CASRRTGGVGAQHF.

This chain connects TRBV11-1 to TRBJ2-7; 9 nucleotides match TRBD2. The CDR3 covers 22 residues. The junction had 23 bases not matched to a gene; V was cut back by 2 bases and J by 0 bases. Germline loops: CDR1 SGHAT, CDR2 FQDESV (reference sequence). This chain's CDR3 is CASSLFFIRASSGLASSYEQYF. DNA of the CDR3: TGTGCCAGCAGCTTATTTTTTATTCGGGCCAGCTCAGGACTAGCGTCCTCCTACGAGCAGTACTTC.

This clonotype was counted many times. The chain combines TRBV12-3 or TRBV12-4 with TRBJ1-1; no reliable D call. The CDR3 extends over 13 amino acids. V shed 1 base and J shed 4 bases, with 7 bases lying between them. The CDR3 region has the DNA TGTGCCAGCAGTTTAGGACCTTCCACTGAAGCTTTCTTT. Residues: CASSLGPSTEAFF.